This record looks at one T cell receptor (beta chain) sequence and its context. Trimming took 4 bases from V and 4 from J, leaving 9 bases between them. The CDR3 sequence is 12 residues long. Germline CDR1 reads SGHRS; CDR2 reads YFSETQ. The data originate from a study of technical replicates of blood from a handful of donors. TCRdb keeps only in-frame clones here, not all; method: immunoSEQ multiplex PCR. The sample has 60,000 to 75,000 clones; roughly 89% are singletons. The chain joins TRBV5-1 to TRBJ2-7; weak D call: TRBD1 (6 bases). This TCR was recovered from a human donor in good health. Some clones in this sample may be carry-over from other donors' samples. Sample: PBMCs. This chain's CDR3 is CASSLDRYEQYF. The DNA for the CDR3 is TGCGCCAGCAGCCTGGACAGATACGAGCAGTACTTC.